This TCR beta chain stems from a study of T cells in Graves' hyperthyroidism and ophthalmopathy. The V and J ends lost 3 bases and 1 base, in that order; junction bases with no gene match: 5. CDR3 length: 16 residues. Germline V CDR1 and CDR2: SQVTM, ANQGSEA. Regarding the study as a whole: The model predicted ophthalmopathy a median about 6.6 months before onset.

Amplified TCR beta CDR3 regions derived from RNA transcripts. An initial round of RT-PCR targeting the TCR CDR3 relied on the HTBI primer set. Using its own MiXCR run on the multiplex PCR reads, TCRdb lists one record per CDR3 protein. The table has around 400,000 distinct CDR3 sequences, around 16% seen once; the top ten hold 28%. This clonotype has a handful of counts. Its specificity is not known. The chain employs TRBV29-1 and TRBJ2-7; 14 nucleotides match TRBD2. The clonotype comes from a woman aged 18-29 years with Graves' hyperthyroidism that later progressed to Graves' ophthalmopathy. The sample comprised blood. The CDR3 DNA sequence: TGCAGCGTTGAGGGGACTAGCGGGAGTGATTCCTACGAGCAGTACTTC. It encodes CSVEGTSGSDSYEQYF.